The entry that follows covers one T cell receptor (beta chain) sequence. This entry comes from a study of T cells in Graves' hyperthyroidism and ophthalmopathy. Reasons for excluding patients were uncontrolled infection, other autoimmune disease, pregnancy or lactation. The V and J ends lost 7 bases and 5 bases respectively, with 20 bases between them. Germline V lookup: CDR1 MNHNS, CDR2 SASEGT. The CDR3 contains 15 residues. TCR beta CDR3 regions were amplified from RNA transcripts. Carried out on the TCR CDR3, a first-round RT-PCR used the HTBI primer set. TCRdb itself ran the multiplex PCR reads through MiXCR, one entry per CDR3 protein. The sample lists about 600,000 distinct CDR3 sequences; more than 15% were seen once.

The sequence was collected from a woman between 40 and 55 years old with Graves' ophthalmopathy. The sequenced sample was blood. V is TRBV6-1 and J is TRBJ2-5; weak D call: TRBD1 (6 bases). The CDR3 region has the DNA TGTGCCAGCACCGACCCGGCAGGGGCGGGCGAGACCCAGTACTTC. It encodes CASTDPAGAGETQYF.